This T cell receptor (beta chain) was captured by sequencing in a study of shared clonotypes between healthy human individuals. Overall study context: Each donor's CD4 naive and CD4 memory cells filled three plates apiece, CD8 naive two, and CD8 memory one.

Germline CDR1 is MDHEN and CDR2 is SYDVKM. Trimming took off 6 bases at V and 4 bases at J, with 15 bases between the two ends. CDR3 size: 14 residues. For each subset, genomic DNA was distributed in equal portions over several immunoSEQ plates. Sequencing was performed with immunoSEQ multiplex PCR; in TCRdb, only in-frame clones are kept and a portion is missing. The sample consists of about 2.5 million clones, approximately 90% of them appearing once. A remark on this clone: Its antigen remains unidentified.

Study-wide points: Naive subsets usually exceeded memory subsets in estimated richness.

This clonotype was obtained from a man aged 18 to 30 in good health. Some clones in this sample may be carry-over from other donors' samples. V gene TRBV28 combines with J gene TRBJ1-2; a weak D match, TRBD1 (5 bases). Sequenced sample: naive CD4+ T cells from PBMCs. Subset described: CD45RA+ positively selected. DNA of the CDR3: TGTGCCAGCAGGGGAACAGGAGGCGCCTATGGCTACACCTTC. This gives the protein CASRGTGGAYGYTF.